Sequencing of this T cell receptor beta chain was carried out in a study of beta chain features in type 1 diabetes. Study information: Similarity in age, gender and cell yields was seen between patients and healthy donors. All samples together contributed 95 million to 110 million sorted cells for examination.

Expressed TCRB transcripts were sequenced, since all the RNA that had been isolated was reverse transcribed. The assay was immunoSEQ multiplex PCR, and TCRdb's table has in-frame clones only and misses some. The data show 150,000 to 200,000 clones, with about 13% seen just once and about 0.66% held by the top ten. This clone has more than one count but fewer than ten. Its antigen is undetermined. The CDR3 runs 12 residues. J was trimmed by 7 bases and V by 5 bases; bases with no gene match: 2. The germline CDR1 and CDR2 sequences are MNHEY and SMNVEV (reference sequence). Study observations and caveats: Patients' naive, central memory and regulatory TCRB repertoires appeared more alike than those of healthy donors.

The authors sorted CD4+ naive, central memory, regulatory and stem cell-like memory cells via CD45RO/CCR7/CD25/CD127/CD95/CD27. This receptor was obtained from a young woman in good health. What was sequenced was central memory CD4+ T cells from blood. V gene TRBV27 combines with J gene TRBJ1-5; 7 nucleotides match TRBD1. CDR3 nucleotide sequence: TGTGCCAGCAGTGACAGGGTCCAGCCCCAGCATTTT. This translates into CASSDRVQPQHF.